These 7 T cell receptor beta chains were sequenced from one sample in a study of cytomegalovirus exposure and HLA in healthy donors. Both 60 Vbeta primers and 13 Jbeta primers went into the PCR. Sequencing was performed with immunoSEQ multiplex PCR; in TCRdb, only in-frame clones are kept and a portion is missing. This repertoire shows 120,000 to 150,000 clones, around three quarters found once; its top ten account for less than 2%. The specimen was PBMCs. Every receptor here comes from a man aged 40-55 years in good health and CMV-seronegative.

The chain uses TRBV7-2 and TRBJ2-3; D gene ambiguous. Trimming took 1 base from V and 3 from J, leaving 8 bases between them. CDR1 is SGHTA and CDR2 is FQGNSA in the germline V gene. This CDR3 is built from 14 residues. Written as DNA, the CDR3 is TGTGCCAGCAGCTTAGACTGGGCAACAGATACGCAGTATTTT. This gives the protein CASSLDWATDTQYF.

J is TRBJ2-1 and V is TRBV9; 7 bases fit TRBD1. The trim removed 6 bases at V and 2 bases at J, leaving 8 bases unmatched. CDR1 is SGDLS, CDR2 YYNGEE, per germline. The CDR3 length is 15 residues. The CDR3 region has the DNA TGTGCCAGCACCATACAGGGGAATCCCTACAATGAGCAGTTCTTC. Its translation is CASTIQGNPYNEQFF.

The chain employs TRBV7-3 and TRBJ2-3, with D maybe TRBD1 (5 bases). CDR1 and CDR2 (germline): SGHTA, FQGTGA. The V end was cut by 2 bases, the J end by 5 bases, with 17 bases between. CDR3 length equals 16 residues. For the CDR3, the DNA is TGTGCCAGCAGCTTACGGGCGCCCAGGGTTGGAGATACGCAGTATTTT. Residues: CASSLRAPRVGDTQYF.

The J gene is TRBJ2-3, the V gene TRBV2; the D gene is possibly TRBD2 (6 bases). The germline V gene encodes CDR1 SNHLY and CDR2 FYNNEI. The CDR3 spans 15 residues. V lost 4 bases and J lost 3, with 14 bases in between. The CDR3 nucleotides read TGTGCCAGCAGTGTCGTGAGGAGCGGGACAGATACGCAGTATTTT. Translated, it gives CASSVVRSGTDTQYF.

CDR3 sequence (DNA): TGTGCCAGCAGCTTCTTGACAGGGAGCACAGATACGCAGTATTTT. This encodes CASSFLTGSTDTQYF. The V and J genes are TRBV7-9 and TRBJ2-3, with 7 positions matching TRBD1. Germline CDR1 is SEHNR and CDR2 is FQNEAQ (reference sequence). The J segment lost 0 bases and the V segment lost 3 bases, leaving 3 bases of the junction unmatched. There are 15 residues in the CDR3.

The chain is built from TRBV5-1 and TRBJ2-2; 7 bases agree with TRBD2. The CDR3 length is 15 residues. V shed 1 base, J shed 5 bases, and the junction held 5 bases outside the gene matches. From germline, CDR1 is SGHRS and CDR2 YFSETQ. The CDR3 sequence: CASSLFGRETGELFF. The DNA for the CDR3 is TGCGCCAGCAGCTTGTTTGGGAGGGAGACCGGGGAGCTGTTTTTT.

This sequence joins TRBV7-6 and TRBJ2-1; a possible D gene is TRBD2 (6 bases). The CDR3 has 15 amino acids. Looked up from germline, CDR1 is SGHVS and CDR2 is FNYEAQ. Between the trimmed V and J ends, which lost 0 bases and 8 bases, there was a span of 14 bases. CDR3 in DNA: TGTGCCAGCAGCTTAGCGGTCCGATCGGGGGATGAGCAGTTCTTC. As protein: CASSLAVRSGDEQFF. Together with reference TRBV7-6 and TRBJ2-1, the CDR3 gives the full variable domain: GAGVSQSPRYKVTKRGQDVALRCDPISGHVSLYWYRQALGQGPEFLTYFNYEAQQDKSGLPNDRFSAERPEGSISTLTIQRTEQRDSAMYRCASSLAVRSGDEQFFGPGTRLTVL.